The TCR beta chain under discussion was sequenced for a study of T cell changes during pregnancy in multiple sclerosis. Germline-derived CDR1 and CDR2 are MNHEY and SMNVEV (reference sequence). The germline V and J ends were trimmed by 2 bases and 2 bases, with 9 bases remaining between them. The CDR3 extends over 14 amino acids. Assay: immunoSEQ multiplex PCR; the TCRdb copy retains only in-frame clones and omits some. The sample records 45,000 to 50,000 clones, 85% to 95% being singletons. The source is a female donor with multiple sclerosis, enrolled in a pregnancy study. Sequenced material: CD8+ T cells from peripheral blood mononuclear cells, taken before pregnancy. This chain connects TRBV27 to TRBJ1-1, with D perhaps matching TRBD1 (6 bases). Here the CDR3 reads CASSLRTDNTEAFF. The CDR3, as DNA: TGTGCCAGCAGTTTACGGACAGACAACACTGAAGCTTTCTTT.